This TCR beta chain was sequenced in a study of T cell responses to AZD1222 COVID-19 vaccine. Overall study context: Second doses that came at about 4 or about 12 weeks were put together.

In its sample, this clone was seen a few times. What it binds is not known. There are 15 residues in the CDR3. The V gene's germline CDR1 is MNHNS and CDR2 SASEGT. V lost 0 bases to trimming and J lost 4 bases, with 9 bases between them. General study points: With two AZD1222 doses given, Spike-specific TCR breadth and depth both rose. Samples come after the peak T cell response, not at day 14. Among spike-specific TCRs, nearly half reportedly target unmutated variant regions.

Clones were read by immunoSEQ multiplex PCR, and TCRdb kept only the in-frame ones, dropping some. The profile covers some 190,000 clones, with roughly 92% appearing a single time and 1% to 1.5% taken by the ten largest. The sample was peripheral blood, taken on day 0 of AZD1222 vaccination. The chain is built from TRBV6-1 and TRBJ1-4; no firm D call. This TCR was sampled from an adult in good health. The CDR3 DNA follows: TGTGCCAGCAGTGAAGCGATCCGGTTTAATGAAAAACTGTTTTTT. It specifies CASSEAIRFNEKLFF.